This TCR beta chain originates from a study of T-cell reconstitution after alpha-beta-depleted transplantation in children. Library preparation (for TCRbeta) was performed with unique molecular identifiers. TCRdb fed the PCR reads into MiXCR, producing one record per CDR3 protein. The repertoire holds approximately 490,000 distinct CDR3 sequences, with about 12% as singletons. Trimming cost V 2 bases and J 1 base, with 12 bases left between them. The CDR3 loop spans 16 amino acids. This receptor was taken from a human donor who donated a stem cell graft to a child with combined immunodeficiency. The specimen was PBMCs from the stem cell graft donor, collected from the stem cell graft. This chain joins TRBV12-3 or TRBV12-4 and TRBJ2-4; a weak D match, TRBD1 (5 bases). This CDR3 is CASSLKGMRAKNIQYF. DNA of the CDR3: TGTGCCAGCAGTTTAAAGGGGATGCGGGCCAAAAACATTCAGTACTTC.